The rows below give T cell receptor beta chains drawn from one sample of a study of cytomegalovirus exposure and HLA in healthy donors. Data came from immunoSEQ multiplex PCR; TCRdb stores just in-frame clones and leaves some out. The data show approximately 180,000 clones, roughly 77% seen once. The specimen was PBMCs. The receptor set was obtained from a woman aged 45-60 years in good health and CMV-seronegative. CDR3s include the opening cysteine and the closing phenylalanine or tryptophan. A D gene is named only where the DNA matches it firmly. Some rows mark clone size as missing; the rest say once, few, many or name a class of expanded clone.

D	V	J	size	CDR3	DNA
.	TRBV7-3	TRBJ1-1	.	CASSLTSLINTEAFF	TGTGCCAGCAGCTTAACGTCCCTTATTAACACTGAAGCTTTCTTT
.	TRBV9	TRBJ1-1	.	CASSVSQANTEAFF	TGTGCCAGCAGCGTTAGTCAGGCGAACACTGAAGCTTTCTTT
TRBD2	TRBV7-9	TRBJ2-1	.	CASSFIAGIDNEQFF	TGTGCCAGCAGCTTTATAGCGGGAATCGACAATGAGCAGTTCTTC
TRBD1	TRBV5-4	TRBJ2-7	.	CASSSPGTASYEQYF	TGTGCCAGCAGCTCCCCCGGGACAGCTAGCTACGAGCAGTACTTC
TRBD1	TRBV2	TRBJ1-1	.	CASRGTVSSTEAFF	TGTGCCAGCAGGGGGACAGTCTCGAGCACTGAAGCTTTCTTT
TRBD2	TRBV18	TRBJ2-1	.	CASSPPQGLGYNEQFF	TGTGCCAGCTCACCACCACAGGGACTAGGATACAATGAGCAGTTCTTC
TRBD1	TRBV19	TRBJ1-3	once	CASSPGQGFGAGNTIYF	TGTGCCAGTAGTCCCGGACAGGGATTCGGGGCTGGAAACACCATATATTTT
TRBD2	TRBV11-3	TRBJ2-1	once	CASSLGTSGYNEQFF	TGTGCCAGCAGCTTAGGGACTAGCGGCTACAATGAGCAGTTCTTC
TRBD2	TRBV6-1	TRBJ2-5	.	CASRHLAGGETQYF	TGTGCCAGCAGGCATCTAGCGGGGGGAGAGACCCAGTACTTC
.	TRBV29-1	TRBJ1-2	.	CRQPRGYGYTF	TGCAGACAACCTAGGGGCTATGGCTACACCTTC
TRBD1	TRBV2	TRBJ1-2	.	CASSVPDRDYGYTF	TGTGCCAGCAGCGTACCCGACAGGGACTATGGCTACACCTTC
TRBD1	TRBV5-1	TRBJ1-6	.	CASSSGQGGSPLHF	TGCGCCAGCAGCTCAGGACAGGGCGGATCACCCCTCCACTTT
.	TRBV29-1	TRBJ1-4	.	CSVSPQTGATNEKLFF	TGCAGCGTTTCGCCCCAGACAGGAGCAACTAATGAAAAACTGTTTTTT
.	TRBV27	TRBJ2-1	.	CASSFGWDEQFF	TGTGCCAGCAGTTTCGGGTGGGATGAGCAGTTCTTC
.	TRBV4-3	TRBJ2-1	once	CASSQDGRGGDGEQFF	TGCGCCAGCAGCCAAGATGGGAGAGGCGGGGATGGTGAGCAGTTCTTC
.	TRBV7-9	TRBJ1-4	.	CASSLVGGPNEKLFF	TGTGCCAGCAGCTTAGTAGGAGGGCCTAATGAAAAACTGTTTTTT
.	TRBV7-9	TRBJ1-4	many	CASSPGPEKLFF	TGTGCCAGCAGCCCAGGCCCCGAAAAACTGTTTTTT
.	TRBV6-1	TRBJ1-1	.	CASSNTRGYEAFF	TGTGCCAGCAGTAACACCCGGGGGTATGAAGCTTTCTTT
TRBD1	TRBV7-2	TRBJ1-1	.	CASTPQGRGTEAFF	TGTGCCAGCACCCCACAGGGCAGGGGGACTGAAGCTTTCTTT
TRBD2	TRBV19	TRBJ2-3	once	CASSPPTSGDTDTQYF	TGTGCCAGTAGTCCCCCTACTAGCGGGGACACAGATACGCAGTATTTT
TRBD1	TRBV4-2	TRBJ2-1	.	CASSQFDRVGNEQFF	TGTGCCAGCAGCCAATTTGACAGGGTCGGGAATGAGCAGTTCTTC
.	TRBV2	TRBJ1-2	.	CASSERGSGYTF	TGTGCCAGCAGTGAACGGGGATCCGGCTACACCTTC
TRBD1	TRBV5-1	TRBJ2-7	.	CASSLNAGGTGYDEQYF	TGCGCCAGCAGCTTGAACGCCGGGGGGACAGGGTACGACGAGCAGTACTTC
TRBD2	TRBV5-6	TRBJ2-4	.	CASSFLSGGLAKNIQYF	TGTGCCAGCAGCTTTTTGTCGGGGGGACTAGCCAAAAACATTCAGTACTTC
.	TRBV7-9	TRBJ2-7	once	CASSLVGSGEPYEQYF	TGTGCCAGCAGCTTAGTGGGTTCAGGGGAACCCTACGAGCAGTACTTC
TRBD2	TRBV2	TRBJ2-1	.	CASSRGGYNEQFF	TGTGCCAGCTCCCGCGGGGGGTACAATGAGCAGTTCTTC
TRBD1	TRBV4-3	TRBJ1-4	.	CASSQDTTGANEKLFF	TGCGCCAGCAGCCAAGATACCACAGGGGCTAATGAAAAACTGTTTTTT
TRBD2	TRBV4-3	TRBJ2-2	.	CASSQDLGGDGNTGELFF	TGCGCCAGCAGCCAAGATTTGGGAGGGGACGGAAACACCGGGGAGCTGTTTTTT
.	TRBV7-9	TRBJ1-2	few	CASSSPGYGYTF	TGTGCCAGCAGCTCCCCGGGGTATGGCTACACCTTC
TRBD1	TRBV5-4	TRBJ1-2	.	CASSLKGTGAGYTF	TGTGCCAGCAGCTTGAAAGGGACAGGGGCCGGCTACACCTTC